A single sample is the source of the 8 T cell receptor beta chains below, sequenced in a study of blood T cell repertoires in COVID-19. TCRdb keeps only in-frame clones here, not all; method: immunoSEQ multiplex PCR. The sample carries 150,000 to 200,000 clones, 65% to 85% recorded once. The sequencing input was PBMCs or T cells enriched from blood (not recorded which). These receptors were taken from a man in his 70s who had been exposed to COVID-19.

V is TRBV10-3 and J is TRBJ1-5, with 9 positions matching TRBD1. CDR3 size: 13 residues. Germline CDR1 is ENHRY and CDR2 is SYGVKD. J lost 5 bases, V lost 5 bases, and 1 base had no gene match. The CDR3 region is CAISTGGDQPQHF. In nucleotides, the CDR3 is TGTGCCATCAGTACAGGGGGCGATCAGCCCCAGCATTTT.

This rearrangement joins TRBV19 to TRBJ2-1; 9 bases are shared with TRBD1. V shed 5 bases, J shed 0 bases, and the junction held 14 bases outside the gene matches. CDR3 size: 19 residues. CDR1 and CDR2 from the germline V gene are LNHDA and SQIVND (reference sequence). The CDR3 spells CASSLGTGSSDRSYNEQFF. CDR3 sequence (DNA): TGTGCCAGTAGTTTAGGGACAGGGAGTTCCGACCGCTCCTACAATGAGCAGTTCTTC.

The CDR3 region is CACSSSGVSEAFF. The CDR3 DNA follows: TGTGCCTGTTCTAGTTCAGGGGTTTCTGAAGCTTTCTTT. V usage is TRBV30 and J usage is TRBJ1-1, with D perhaps matching TRBD1 (6 bases). This CDR3 has 13 residues. Trimming shortened V by 6 bases and J by 6 bases, and 17 bases separated the two germline ends. CDR1 is GTSNPN and CDR2 is SVGIG in the germline V gene (reference sequence).

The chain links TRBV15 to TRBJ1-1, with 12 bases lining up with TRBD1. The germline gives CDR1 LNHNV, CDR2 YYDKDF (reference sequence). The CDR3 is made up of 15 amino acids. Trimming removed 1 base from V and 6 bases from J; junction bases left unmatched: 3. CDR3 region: CATSRVGQGAPEAFF. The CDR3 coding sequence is TGTGCCACCAGCAGAGTGGGACAGGGGGCGCCTGAAGCTTTCTTT.

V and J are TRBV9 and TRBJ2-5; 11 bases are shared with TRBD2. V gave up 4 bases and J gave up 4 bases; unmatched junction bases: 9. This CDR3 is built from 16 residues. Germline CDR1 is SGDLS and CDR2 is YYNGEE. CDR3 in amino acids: CASSPSASGGRETQYF. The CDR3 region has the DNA TGTGCCAGCAGCCCCTCCGCTAGCGGGGGGAGAGAGACCCAGTACTTC.

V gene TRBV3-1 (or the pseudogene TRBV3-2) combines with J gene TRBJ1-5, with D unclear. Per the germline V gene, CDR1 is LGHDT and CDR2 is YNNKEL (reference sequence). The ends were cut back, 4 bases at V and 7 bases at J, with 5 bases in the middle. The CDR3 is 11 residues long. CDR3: CASSPGQPQHF. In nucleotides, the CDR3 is TGTGCCAGCAGCCCAGGACAGCCCCAGCATTTT.

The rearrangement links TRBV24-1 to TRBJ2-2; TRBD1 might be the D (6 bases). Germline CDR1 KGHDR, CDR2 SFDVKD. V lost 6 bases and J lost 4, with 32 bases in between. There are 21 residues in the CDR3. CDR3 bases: TGTGCCACCAGTTTACAGAGCGGCCTTTTCGACAGGCCCTATGGCACCGGGGAGCTGTTTTTT. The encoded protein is CATSLQSGLFDRPYGTGELFF.

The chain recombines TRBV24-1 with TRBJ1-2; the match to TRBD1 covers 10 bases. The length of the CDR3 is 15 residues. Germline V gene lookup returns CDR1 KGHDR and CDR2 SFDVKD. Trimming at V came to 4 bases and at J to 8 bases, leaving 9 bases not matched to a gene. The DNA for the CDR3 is TGTGCCACCAGTGAGGGGACAGGGGTAACGGACGGCTACACCTTC. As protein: CATSEGTGVTDGYTF.